One and the same sample provided the 21 T cell receptor beta chains below, sequenced in a study of blood T cell repertoires in COVID-19. Sequencing was performed with immunoSEQ multiplex PCR; in TCRdb, only in-frame clones are kept and a portion is missing. The sample has about 120,000 clones; 80% to 90% are singletons. What was sequenced was peripheral blood. Receptor source: a woman in her forties or fifties with acute or convalescent COVID-19.

The chain joins TRBV4-2 to TRBJ2-3; 10 nucleotides line up with TRBD2. Trimming removed 4 bases from V and 1 base from J; junction bases left unmatched: 11. The CDR3 consists of 18 residues. CDR1 LGHNA and CDR2 YNFKEQ come from the germline V gene. CDR3 bases: TGTGCCAGCAGCCCCCTAGGACTAGCGGCCCGGGGCACAGATACGCAGTATTTT. As protein: CASSPLGLAARGTDTQYF.

This sequence joins TRBV9 and TRBJ2-7; tentatively, D is TRBD2 (6 bases). There are 14 residues in the CDR3. Between the trimmed V and J ends, which lost 4 bases and 2 bases, there was a span of 13 bases. Per the germline V gene, CDR1 is SGDLS and CDR2 is YYNGEE. CDR3 sequence reads: CASSPGLETYEQYF. The CDR3 DNA sequence: TGTGCCAGCAGCCCGGGACTGGAAACCTACGAGCAGTACTTC.

This chain connects TRBV15 to TRBJ2-7; 7 bases map to TRBD2. J lost 4 bases, V lost 8 bases, and 11 bases had no gene match. There are 14 residues in the CDR3. Germline loops: CDR1 LNHNV, CDR2 YYDKDF (reference sequence). The DNA for the CDR3 is TGTGCCACCGGGGAGGGAGGGGCGCCTTACGAGCAGTACTTC. The encoded protein is CATGEGGAPYEQYF.

This chain joins TRBV6-1 and TRBJ1-3; 10 positions match TRBD1. The CDR3 runs to 17 residues. Trimming at V came to 3 bases and at J to 3 bases, leaving 8 bases not matched to a gene. Germline V CDR1 and CDR2: MNHNS, SASEGT. CDR3 residues: CASSDPLGTGVGNTIYF. DNA of the CDR3: TGTGCCAGCAGTGACCCCCTCGGGACAGGGGTTGGAAACACCATATATTTT.

The chain employs TRBV19 and TRBJ2-2; possibly TRBD1 for D (5 bases). The V and J ends lost 7 bases and 1 base respectively, with 10 bases between them. Germline values: CDR1 LNHDA, CDR2 SQIVND (reference sequence). The CDR3 runs 14 residues. The CDR3 loop reads CASTQGRNTGELFF. For the CDR3, the DNA is TGTGCCAGTACCCAGGGTAGGAACACCGGGGAGCTGTTTTTT. Using reference TRBV19 and TRBJ2-2 for the parts outside the CDR3, the full variable domain is DGGITQSPKYLFRKEGQNVTLSCEQNLNHDAMYWYRQDPGQGLRLIYYSQIVNDFQKGDIAEGYSVSREKKESFPLTVTSAQKNPTAFYLCASTQGRNTGELFFGEGSRLTVL.

The gene calls are TRBV6-5 and TRBJ1-2; perhaps TRBD1 as D (5 bases). The CDR3 runs to 13 residues. Germline V gene data show CDR1 as MNHEY and CDR2 as SVGAGI. Trimming removed 6 bases from V and 5 bases from J, with 13 bases in between. CDR3 bases: TGTGCCAGCAGCCTAGACAGTCAGTATGGCTACACCTTC. Its protein product is CASSLDSQYGYTF.

The chain has TRBV11-3 and TRBJ2-7; perhaps TRBD1 as D (5 bases). The germline V and J ends were trimmed by 6 bases and 4 bases, with 19 bases remaining between them. CDR1 and CDR2 (germline): SGHNT, YENEEA. The CDR3 runs to 15 residues. CDR3 in amino acids: CASSLDSRLIYEQYF. For the CDR3, the DNA is TGTGCCAGCAGTCTTGACAGCCGTTTAATATACGAGCAGTACTTC. Looking up the rest from reference TRBV11-3 and TRBJ2-7 gives the full variable domain: EAGVVQSPRYKIIEKKQPVAFWCNPISGHNTLYWYLQNLGQGPELLIRYENEEAVDDSQLPKDRFSAERLKGVDSTLKIQPAELGDSAVYLCASSLDSRLIYEQYFGPGTRLTVT.

This chain joins TRBV18 and TRBJ2-3; 9 bases are shared with TRBD2. Germline CDR1 KGHSH, CDR2 LQKENI. The ends lost 1 base at V and 1 base at J; junction bases unmatched: 0. This CDR3 is built from 15 residues. The CDR3 loop is CASSPLAGGTDTQYF. The CDR3 DNA reads TGTGCCAGCTCACCACTAGCGGGGGGCACAGATACGCAGTATTTT.

This chain connects TRBV6-2 or TRBV6-3 to TRBJ1-5; TRBD1 matches 7 bases. The CDR3 covers 16 residues. With 2 bases clipped from V and 7 bases from J, the junction kept 11 bases outside the gene matches. Looked up from germline, CDR1 is MNHEY and CDR2 is SVGEGT. CDR3 sequence (DNA): TGTGCCAGCAGTTACATATCGAGGGGGCTGGGGCAGCCCCAGCATTTT. It yields the protein CASSYISRGLGQPQHF.

The gene calls are TRBV12-3 or TRBV12-4 and TRBJ2-7; perhaps TRBD2 as D (6 bases). The CDR3 covers 13 residues. V was clipped by 6 bases and J by 5 bases, with 14 bases between them. The CDR3 DNA is TGTGCCAGCAGCCGGGCCCGCGGGGACGAGCAGTACTTC. Encoded protein: CASSRARGDEQYF.

The chain couples TRBV6-5 to TRBJ1-5; D may be TRBD1 (6 bases). Germline-derived CDR1 and CDR2 are MNHEY and SVGAGI. The CDR3 loop spans 15 amino acids. Trimming shortened V by 7 bases and J by 2 bases, and 15 bases separated the two germline ends. In nucleotides, the CDR3 is TGTGCCAGCACTCAAATGCCAGGGGGCAATCAGCCCCAGCATTTT. This translates into CASTQMPGGNQPQHF.

The V gene is TRBV4-3, the J gene TRBJ1-1; maybe TRBD1 (5 bases). CDR3 size: 16 residues. V lost 4 bases, J lost 3 bases, and 18 bases lay in between. Germline loops: CDR1 LGHNA, CDR2 YSLEER. Written as DNA, the CDR3 is TGCGCCAGCAGCCCGACGGGGGTGGGCGCCGACACTGAAGCTTTCTTT. Translating gives CASSPTGVGADTEAFF.

This clone was found once. The J gene is TRBJ2-1, the V gene TRBV6-4; 13 nucleotides agree with TRBD2. This CDR3 has 15 amino acids. J was trimmed by 4 bases and V by 5 bases; bases with no gene match: 2. Germline lookup yields CDR1 MRHNA and CDR2 SNTAGT. CDR3 in DNA: TGTGCCAGCAGTTGGACTAGCGGGGGTTACAATGAGCAGTTCTTC. The encoded protein is CASSWTSGGYNEQFF.

This chain links TRBV7-2 with TRBJ1-1, with 9 bases identical to TRBD1. The junction had 5 bases not matched to a gene; V was cut back by 8 bases and J by 4 bases. Germline values: CDR1 SGHTA, CDR2 FQGNSA. The CDR3 length is 13 residues. Here the CDR3 DNA reads TGTGCCAGCGGTAAACAGGGGGCCACTGAAGCTTTCTTT. This translates into CASGKQGATEAFF.

This chain joins TRBV11-3 and TRBJ2-7; 10 bases are shared with TRBD2. The CDR3 is 17 amino acids. V trimming: 3 bases; J trimming: 2 bases; junction bases outside the gene matches: 10. CDR1 is SGHNT, CDR2 YENEEA, per germline. The CDR3 coding sequence is TGTGCCAGCAGCTTGGACGGAAGCGGGGGGGCTCCCTACGAGCAGTACTTC. Translated, it gives CASSLDGSGGAPYEQYF.

V and J are TRBV7-2 and TRBJ2-7; 9 positions agree with TRBD1. With 3 bases clipped from V and 7 bases from J, the junction kept 7 bases outside the gene matches. Germline CDR1 reads SGHTA; CDR2 reads FQGNSA. The CDR3 totals 14 residues. The CDR3 loop is CASSLNRGLREQYF. DNA of the CDR3: TGTGCCAGCAGCTTGAACAGGGGGCTGAGGGAGCAGTACTTC.

J is TRBJ2-4 and V is TRBV20-1; 8 bases are shared with TRBD2. J lost 0 bases, V lost 3 bases, and 4 bases had no gene match. Germline V gene data show CDR1 as DFQATT and CDR2 as SNEGSKA (reference sequence). The CDR3 is 15 amino acids. CDR3 sequence: CSASLAGGAKNIQYF. DNA of the CDR3: TGCAGTGCTAGTCTAGCGGGCGGAGCCAAAAACATTCAGTACTTC.

CDR3 sequence reads: CASSLAGQVIGYTF. DNA for the CDR3: TGTGCCAGTAGTCTCGCGGGGCAGGTGATTGGCTACACCTTC. The chain employs TRBV19 and TRBJ1-2; tentatively, D is TRBD1 (5 bases). CDR1 and CDR2 from the germline V gene are LNHDA and SQIVND (reference sequence). V lost 5 bases, J lost 7 bases, and 17 bases lay in between. CDR3 length: 14 residues. Full variable domain (missing parts from reference TRBV19 and TRBJ1-2): DGGITQSPKYLFRKEGQNVTLSCEQNLNHDAMYWYRQDPGQGLRLIYYSQIVNDFQKGDIAEGYSVSREKKESFPLTVTSAQKNPTAFYLCASSLAGQVIGYTFGSGTRLTVV.

The genes are TRBV19 and TRBJ2-5, with a weak D call TRBD2 (6 bases). CDR3 length equals 16 residues. CDR1 LNHDA and CDR2 SQIVND come from the germline V gene (reference sequence). Between the trimmed V and J ends, which lost 1 base and 1 base, there was a span of 13 bases. The CDR3 coding sequence is TGTGCCAGTAGTATAGCCCACGGGAGATCCCAAGAGACCCAGTACTTC. As protein: CASSIAHGRSQETQYF.

This sequence joins TRBV24-1 and TRBJ1-2; no clear D gene. In germline, CDR1 is KGHDR, CDR2 SFDVKD. V lost 4 bases and J 7 bases, leaving 12 bases between the germline ends. This CDR3 contains 13 residues. The CDR3: CATSDGVGGGYTF. The CDR3 DNA reads TGTGCCACCAGTGACGGGGTCGGAGGTGGCTACACCTTC.

The chain couples TRBV24-1 to TRBJ1-2, with TRBD1 matching over 7 bases. V lost 1 base and J lost 6; bases outside the gene matches: 4. Germline assignment: CDR1 KGHDR and CDR2 SFDVKD. The CDR3 is 14 amino acids. The CDR3 loop reads CATSDFNRGDGYTF. In DNA, the CDR3 is TGTGCCACCAGTGATTTCAACAGGGGAGATGGCTACACCTTC.